Presented here are 18 T cell receptor beta chains from one specimen sequenced in a study of immune evolution from preneoplasia to lung adenocarcinoma. Here immunoSEQ multiplex PCR was the method, and the copy in TCRdb shows in-frame clones only, minus some. Among about 11,000 clones listed, roughly 85% were seen once. Sequenced: FFPE minimally invasive lung adenocarcinoma tissue. These receptors all come from a person aged 70 to 85 with lung adenocarcinoma.

V and J are TRBV5-6 and TRBJ2-4; unclear D gene. Germline lookup yields CDR1 SGHDT and CDR2 YYEEEE. This CDR3 has 15 residues. V lost 4 bases, J lost 3 bases, and 14 bases lay in between. The CDR3 DNA sequence: TGTGCCAGCAGCCATGACACGCGGAGCAAAAACATTCAGTACTTC. Amino acids: CASSHDTRSKNIQYF.

This chain joins TRBV19 and TRBJ2-6; D is unclear. Germline CDR1 reads LNHDA; CDR2 reads SQIVND (reference sequence). The CDR3 spans 16 residues. The V and J ends lost 6 bases and 0 bases respectively, with 12 bases between them. The CDR3 sequence: CASSVTARSGANVLTF. The CDR3 bases are TGTGCCAGTAGCGTAACGGCCCGCTCTGGGGCCAACGTCCTGACTTTC.

The table lists this clone with a few counts. The V and J genes are TRBV15 and TRBJ1-1; possible D gene TRBD1, 5 bases. The germline V and J ends were trimmed by 5 bases and 0 bases, with 13 bases remaining between them. CDR1 is LNHNV, CDR2 YYDKDF, per germline (reference sequence). The CDR3 length is 15 residues. The CDR3 DNA follows: TGTGCCACCAGCGGGACTTACCCCATGAACACTGAAGCTTTCTTT. This sequence encodes CATSGTYPMNTEAFF.

This chain links TRBV6-5 with TRBJ1-4; D unresolved. V lost 6 bases to trimming and J lost 0 bases, with 8 bases between them. The CDR3 covers 14 residues. CDR1 MNHEY and CDR2 SVGAGI come from the germline V gene. The CDR3 is CASSPSATNEKLFF. In DNA form, the CDR3 reads TGTGCCAGCAGCCCCAGTGCAACTAATGAAAAACTGTTTTTT.

This sequence joins TRBV9 and TRBJ2-2; D is unresolved. Germline V gene sequence: CDR1 SGDLS, CDR2 YYNGEE. This CDR3 contains 14 residues. Between the trimmed V and J ends, which lost 0 bases and 1 base, there was a span of 4 bases. Here the CDR3 DNA reads TGTGCCAGCAGCGTAGAGGGGAACACCGGGGAGCTGTTTTTT. Translating gives CASSVEGNTGELFF.

This clone appeared once. The chain carries TRBV5-1 and TRBJ2-7, with 8 positions matching TRBD1. Germline V gene sequence: CDR1 SGHRS, CDR2 YFSETQ. J lost 2 bases, V lost 4 bases, and 8 bases had no gene match. CDR3 size: 15 residues. CDR3 nucleotides: TGCGCCAGCAGCCAAGGACAGGGAACTCCCTACGAGCAGTACTTC. Protein: CASSQGQGTPYEQYF. Filled out from reference TRBV5-1 and TRBJ2-7, the complete variable domain reads KAGVTQTPRYLIKTRGQQVTLSCSPISGHRSVSWYQQTPGQGLQFLFEYFSETQRNKGNFPGRFSGRQFSNSRSEMNVSTLELGDSALYLCASSQGQGTPYEQYFGPGTRLTVT.

J is TRBJ1-1 and V is TRBV9, with 7 bases identical to TRBD1. The CDR3 runs to 14 residues. Germline CDR1 and CDR2: SGDLS and YYNGEE. The J segment lost 3 bases and the V segment lost 3 bases, leaving 5 bases of the junction unmatched. CDR3 loop: CASSARDSYTEAFF. DNA of the CDR3: TGTGCCAGCAGCGCCCGGGACAGCTACACTGAAGCTTTCTTT.

This rearrangement joins TRBV30 to TRBJ2-5, with TRBD1 matching over 7 bases. The CDR3 is 14 residues long. V trimming: 1 base; J trimming: 5 bases; junction bases outside the gene matches: 7. Germline V gives CDR1 GTSNPN, CDR2 SVGIG (reference sequence). CDR3 region: CAWSDGQVGETQYF. The CDR3 DNA follows: TGTGCCTGGAGTGACGGACAGGTTGGGGAGACCCAGTACTTC.

The rearrangement uses TRBV7-2 and TRBJ2-3, with D tentatively TRBD2 (5 bases). Trimming cost V 4 bases and J 4 bases, with 15 bases left between them. The CDR3 is made up of 15 amino acids. Per germline, CDR1 SGHTA and CDR2 FQGNSA. The CDR3 nucleotides read TGTGCCAGCAGCTCCCTAGCAGGTGCCCCAGATACGCAGTATTTT. Encoded protein: CASSSLAGAPDTQYF. Variable domain in full (rest from reference TRBV7-2 and TRBJ2-3): GAGVSQSPSNKVTEKGKDVELRCDPISGHTALYWYRQSLGQGLEFLIYFQGNSAPDKSGLPSDRFSAERTGGSVSTLTIQRTQQEDSAVYLCASSSLAGAPDTQYFGPGTRLTVL.

This clone was detected a few times. The genes are TRBV6-6 and TRBJ1-5; unclear D gene. Germline CDR1 reads MNHNY; CDR2 reads SVGAGI (reference sequence). Between the trimmed V and J ends, which lost 2 bases and 2 bases, there was a span of 13 bases. CDR3 length: 16 residues. The CDR3 reads CASSYVPVWRNQPQHF. The CDR3 DNA sequence: TGTGCCAGCAGTTACGTTCCAGTTTGGCGCAATCAGCCCCAGCATTTT.

This clone is labeled as medium-sized. The rearrangement links TRBV6-6 to TRBJ1-5, with D tentatively TRBD1 (6 bases). The CDR3 consists of 14 residues. V gave up 6 bases and J gave up 14 bases, with 23 bases separating them. Germline CDR1 and CDR2: MNHNY and SVGAGI (reference sequence). The DNA for the CDR3 is TGTGCCAGCAGCAAAGGGCCGGACAGATACCAAGAGCATTTT. Its translation is CASSKGPDRYQEHF.

The V call is TRBV6-5, the J call TRBJ1-2; 10 bases are a match to TRBD1. The germline CDR1 and CDR2 sequences are MNHEY and SVGAGI. CDR3 length: 14 residues. The junction had 5 bases not matched to a gene; V was cut back by 8 bases and J by 2 bases. The chain's CDR3 is CASGGTGANYGYTF. CDR3 bases: TGTGCCAGCGGGGGGACAGGGGCCAACTATGGCTACACCTTC.

The CDR3 spells CASSPTWGEQYF. CDR3 nucleotides: TGCGCCAGCAGCCCTACTTGGGGCGAGCAGTACTTC. V gene TRBV4-1 combines with J gene TRBJ2-7; D remains unclear. This CDR3 has 12 amino acids. With 4 bases removed from V and 6 bases from J, the gap between germline ends came to 10 bases. CDR1 MGHRA and CDR2 YSYEKL come from the germline V gene.

This clone was recorded once. The chain has TRBV11-2 and TRBJ1-5, with D unclear. Germline loops: CDR1 SGHAT, CDR2 FQNNGV. V lost 2 bases to trimming and J lost 7 bases, with 15 bases between them. This CDR3 is 15 amino acids long. The CDR3 nucleotides are TGTGCCAGCAGCTTAAACCCGGCCGGATTCCAGCCCCAGCATTTT. It specifies CASSLNPAGFQPQHF.

The chain joins TRBV2 to TRBJ1-2, with 8 bases identical to TRBD1. The CDR3 contains 13 residues. Germline V gene sequence: CDR1 SNHLY, CDR2 FYNNEI. The junction had 4 bases not matched to a gene; V was cut back by 6 bases and J by 4 bases. The CDR3 loop reads CASRDRVGYGYTF. For the CDR3, the DNA is TGTGCCAGCAGGGACAGGGTTGGCTATGGCTACACCTTC.

This clone came up once. The CDR3 loop reads CASSVDRLGNTEAFF. DNA for the CDR3: TGTGCCAGCAGCGTAGATAGGTTGGGGAACACTGAAGCTTTCTTT. The rearrangement uses TRBV9 and TRBJ1-1; D is unclear. The CDR3 has 15 residues. With 0 bases removed from V and 1 base from J, the gap between germline ends came to 10 bases. Germline CDR1 is SGDLS and CDR2 is YYNGEE.

The chain carries TRBV9 and TRBJ1-6, with D perhaps TRBD1 (6 bases). The CDR3 consists of 16 residues. Per germline, CDR1 SGDLS and CDR2 YYNGEE. V was pared by 6 bases and J by 9 bases, with 22 bases between. The CDR3 bases are TGTGCCAGCACCGGACTGCAGGGGCGTACGGTTTCACCCCTCCACTTT. It translates to CASTGLQGRTVSPLHF.

This clone was found a few times. CDR3 loop: CASSYSGRDGQFF. CDR3 nucleotides: TGTGCCAGCAGTTATAGCGGGAGGGATGGGCAGTTCTTC. J is TRBJ2-1 and V is TRBV11-3, with 11 nucleotides matching TRBD2. Germline-derived CDR1 and CDR2 are SGHNT and YENEEA. There are 13 residues in the CDR3. J gave up 12 bases and V 6 bases, and 7 bases lay outside the gene matches. Based on the CDR3 plus reference TRBV11-3 and TRBJ2-1, the full variable domain is EAGVVQSPRYKIIEKKQPVAFWCNPISGHNTLYWYLQNLGQGPELLIRYENEEAVDDSQLPKDRFSAERLKGVDSTLKIQPAELGDSAVYLCASSYSGRDGQFFGPGTRLTVL.